The T cell receptor (beta chain) described here comes from a study of spatial heterogeneity in lung cancer. Study-wide results and limits: Intratumoral expanded alpha and beta TCR counts were found to track tumor mutation counts.

Per germline, CDR1 GTSNPN and CDR2 SVGIG (reference sequence). Trimming removed 1 base from V and 6 bases from J, with 16 bases in between. The CDR3 length is 14 residues. TCRdb itself ran the 5' RACE reads through MiXCR, one entry per CDR3 protein. The data contain under 4,000 distinct CDR3 sequences, approximately 10% of them singletons. This clonotype was detected only a few times. As yet, its antigen is unknown. Described time point: sample taken at primary tumor resection. The TCR comes from a male donor with early-stage non-small cell lung cancer. The material was lung tumor tissue, obtained at surgery. The chain links TRBV30 to TRBJ2-7; D possibly uses TRBD1 or TRBD2 (7 bases each). CDR3 coding DNA: TGTGCCTGGAGTGGGGGAGGGGGCCTAGGCGAGCAGTACTTC. Amino acids: CAWSGGGGLGEQYF.